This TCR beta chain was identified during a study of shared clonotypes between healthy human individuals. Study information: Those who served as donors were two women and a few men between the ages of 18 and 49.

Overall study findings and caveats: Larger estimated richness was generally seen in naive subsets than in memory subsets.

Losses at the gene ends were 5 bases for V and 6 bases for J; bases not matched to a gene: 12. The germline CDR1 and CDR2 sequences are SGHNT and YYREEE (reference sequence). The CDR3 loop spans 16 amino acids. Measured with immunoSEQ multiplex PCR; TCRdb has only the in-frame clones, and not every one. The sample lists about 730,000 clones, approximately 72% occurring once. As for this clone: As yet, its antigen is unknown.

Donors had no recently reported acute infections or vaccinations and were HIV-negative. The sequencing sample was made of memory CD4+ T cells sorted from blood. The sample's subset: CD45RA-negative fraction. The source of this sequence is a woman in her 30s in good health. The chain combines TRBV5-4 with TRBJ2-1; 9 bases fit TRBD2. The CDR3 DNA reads TGTGCCAGCAGTTACCCGATAGCGGGAGATATCAATGAGCAGTTCTTC. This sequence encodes CASSYPIAGDINEQFF.